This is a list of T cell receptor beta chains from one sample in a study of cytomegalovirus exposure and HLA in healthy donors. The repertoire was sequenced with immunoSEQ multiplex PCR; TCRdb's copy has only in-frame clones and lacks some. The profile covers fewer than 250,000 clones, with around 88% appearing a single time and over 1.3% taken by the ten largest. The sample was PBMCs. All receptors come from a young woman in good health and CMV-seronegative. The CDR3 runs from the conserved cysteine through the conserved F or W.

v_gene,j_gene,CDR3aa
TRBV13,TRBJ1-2,CASSERTVNYGYTF
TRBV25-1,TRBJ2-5,CASSDIAGAGTQYF
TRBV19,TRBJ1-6,CASSIVNRDNSPLHF
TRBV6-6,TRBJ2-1,CASSYSLEADGNEQFF
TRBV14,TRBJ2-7,CASSQGRGWGGPSTYEQYF
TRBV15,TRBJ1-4,CATSSYNEKLFF
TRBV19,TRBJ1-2,CASSMRLGDQDRTFYGYTF
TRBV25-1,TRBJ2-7,CASSEEAVLGYEQYF
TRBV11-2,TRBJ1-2,CASSQGGAPGYGYTF
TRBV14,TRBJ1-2,CASSQADYGYTF
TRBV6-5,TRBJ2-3,CASREDPKTDTQYF
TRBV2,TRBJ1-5,CASRDRNQPQHF
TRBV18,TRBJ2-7,CASSPGRFSSYEQYF
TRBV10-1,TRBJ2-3,CASIAIPDTQYF
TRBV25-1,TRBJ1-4,CASSPDRGGTNEKLFF
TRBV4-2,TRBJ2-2,CASSQGQAGGPATGELFF
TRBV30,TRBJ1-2,CAWRLEGTPYTF
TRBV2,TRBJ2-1,CASSLNGQGYNEQFF
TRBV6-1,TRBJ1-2,CASSDVPGGNYGYTF
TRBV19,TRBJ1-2,CASSIEGVGGYTF
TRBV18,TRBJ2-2,CASSPLSQGADTGELFF
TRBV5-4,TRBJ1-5,CASSLGPDSSNQPQHF
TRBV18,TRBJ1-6,CASSRRDRAENSPLHF
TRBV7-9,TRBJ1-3,CASSLGEGHGNTIYF
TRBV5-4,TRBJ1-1,CASSRTGGDTEAFF
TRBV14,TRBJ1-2,CASSQDRNSWGYTF
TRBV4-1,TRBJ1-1,CASSQRSQGVSEAFF
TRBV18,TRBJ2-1,CASSPITGGNEQFF
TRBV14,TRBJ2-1,CASSPTGTVYNEQFF
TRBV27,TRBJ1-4,CASSPYTGSGKKLFF
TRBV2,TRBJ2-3,CASMAAGVDTQYF
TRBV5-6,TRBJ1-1,CASSLTRTRTEAFF
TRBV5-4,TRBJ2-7,CASSTLTGQSYEQYF
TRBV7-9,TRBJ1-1,CASSQTVMNTEAFF
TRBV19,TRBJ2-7,CASSRPFGTGGYEQYF
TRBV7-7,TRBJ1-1,CASSKEMNTEAFF